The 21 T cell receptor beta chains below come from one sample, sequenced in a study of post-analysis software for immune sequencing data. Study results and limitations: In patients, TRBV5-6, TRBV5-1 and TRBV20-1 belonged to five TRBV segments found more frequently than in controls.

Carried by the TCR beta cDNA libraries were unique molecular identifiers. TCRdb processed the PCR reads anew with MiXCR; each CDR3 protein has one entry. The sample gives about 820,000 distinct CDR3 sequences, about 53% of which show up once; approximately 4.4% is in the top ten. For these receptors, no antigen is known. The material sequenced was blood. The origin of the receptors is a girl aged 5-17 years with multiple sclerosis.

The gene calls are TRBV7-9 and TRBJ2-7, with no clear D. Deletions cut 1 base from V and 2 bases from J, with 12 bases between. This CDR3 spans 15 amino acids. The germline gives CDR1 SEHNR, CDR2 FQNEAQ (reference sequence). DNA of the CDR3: TGTGCCAGCAGCTTAGGTCCTTCACGCCCCTACGAGCAGTACTTC. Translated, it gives CASSLGPSRPYEQYF.

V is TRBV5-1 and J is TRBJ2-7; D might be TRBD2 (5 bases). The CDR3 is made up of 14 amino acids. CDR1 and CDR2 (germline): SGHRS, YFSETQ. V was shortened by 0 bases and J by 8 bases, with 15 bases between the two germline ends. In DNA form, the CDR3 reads TGCGCCAGCAGCTTGGCCGGGGAATTCCGGCAGCAGTACTTC. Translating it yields CASSLAGEFRQQYF.

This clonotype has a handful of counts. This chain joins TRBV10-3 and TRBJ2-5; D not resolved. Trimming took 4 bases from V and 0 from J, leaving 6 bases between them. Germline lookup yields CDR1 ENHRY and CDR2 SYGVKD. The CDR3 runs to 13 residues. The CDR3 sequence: CAISGLDQETQYF. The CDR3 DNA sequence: TGTGCCATCAGTGGACTGGACCAAGAGACCCAGTACTTC.

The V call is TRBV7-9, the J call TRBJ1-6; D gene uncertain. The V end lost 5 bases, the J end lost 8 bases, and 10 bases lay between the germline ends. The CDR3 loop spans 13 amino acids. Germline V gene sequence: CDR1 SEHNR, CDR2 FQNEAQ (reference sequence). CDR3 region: CASSAYGDSPLHF. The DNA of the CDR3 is TGTGCCAGCAGCGCCTACGGGGATTCACCCCTCCACTTT.

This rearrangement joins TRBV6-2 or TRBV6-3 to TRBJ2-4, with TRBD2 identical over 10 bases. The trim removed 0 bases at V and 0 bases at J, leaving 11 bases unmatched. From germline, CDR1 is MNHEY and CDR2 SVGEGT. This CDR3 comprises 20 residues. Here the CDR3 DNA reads TGTGCCAGCAGTTACTCGTCTAGCGGGAGTAAAGGGCTAGCCAAAAACATTCAGTACTTC. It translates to CASSYSSSGSKGLAKNIQYF.

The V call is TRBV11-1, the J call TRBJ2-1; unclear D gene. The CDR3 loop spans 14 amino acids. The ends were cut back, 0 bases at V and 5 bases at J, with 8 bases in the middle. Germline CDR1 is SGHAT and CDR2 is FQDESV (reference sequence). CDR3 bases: TGTGCCAGCAGCTTAGCCGCAAACGACAATGAGCAGTTCTTC. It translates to CASSLAANDNEQFF.

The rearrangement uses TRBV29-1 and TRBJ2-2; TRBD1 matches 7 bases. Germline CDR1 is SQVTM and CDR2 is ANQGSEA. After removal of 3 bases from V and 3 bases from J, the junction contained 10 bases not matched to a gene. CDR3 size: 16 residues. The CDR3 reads CSVELWGQGDTGELFF. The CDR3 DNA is TGCAGCGTTGAGTTGTGGGGTCAGGGGGACACCGGGGAGCTGTTTTTT.

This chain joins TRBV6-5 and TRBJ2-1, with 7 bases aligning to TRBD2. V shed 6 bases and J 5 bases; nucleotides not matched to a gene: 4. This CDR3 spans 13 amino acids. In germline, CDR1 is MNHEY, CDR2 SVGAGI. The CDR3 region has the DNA TGTGCCAGCAGGGGAGGGGCTAACAATGAGCAGTTCTTC. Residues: CASRGGANNEQFF.

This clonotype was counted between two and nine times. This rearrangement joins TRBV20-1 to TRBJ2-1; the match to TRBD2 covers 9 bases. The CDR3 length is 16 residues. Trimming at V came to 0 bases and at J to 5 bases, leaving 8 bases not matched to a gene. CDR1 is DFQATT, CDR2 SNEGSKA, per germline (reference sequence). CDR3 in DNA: TGCAGTGCTAGAGATCCAAAGCGGGGGGCCAACAATGAGCAGTTCTTC. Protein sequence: CSARDPKRGANNEQFF.

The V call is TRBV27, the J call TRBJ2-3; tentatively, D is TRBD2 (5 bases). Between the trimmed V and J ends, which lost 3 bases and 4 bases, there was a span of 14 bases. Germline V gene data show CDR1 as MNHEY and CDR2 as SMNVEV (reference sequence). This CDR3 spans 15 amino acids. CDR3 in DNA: TGTGCCAGCAGTTTGTTCCCCGGGGTGTCAGATACGCAGTATTTT. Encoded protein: CASSLFPGVSDTQYF.

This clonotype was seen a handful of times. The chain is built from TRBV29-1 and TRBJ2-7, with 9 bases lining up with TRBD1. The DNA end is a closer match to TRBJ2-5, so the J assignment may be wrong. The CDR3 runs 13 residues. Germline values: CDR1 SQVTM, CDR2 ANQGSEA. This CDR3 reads CSVEGQGEGTQYF. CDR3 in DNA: TGCAGCGTTGAAGGACAGGGGGAAGGGACCCAGTACTTC.

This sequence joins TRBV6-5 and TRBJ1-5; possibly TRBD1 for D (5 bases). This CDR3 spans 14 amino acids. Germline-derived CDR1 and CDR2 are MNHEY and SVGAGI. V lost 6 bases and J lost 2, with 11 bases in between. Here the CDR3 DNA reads TGTGCCAGCAGGGGCGGGGCAGGCAATCAGCCCCAGCATTTT. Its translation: CASRGGAGNQPQHF.

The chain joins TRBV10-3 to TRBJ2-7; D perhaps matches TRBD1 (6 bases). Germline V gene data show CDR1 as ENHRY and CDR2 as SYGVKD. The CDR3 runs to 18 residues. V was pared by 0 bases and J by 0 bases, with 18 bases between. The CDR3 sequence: CAISESYTGSRSSYEQYF. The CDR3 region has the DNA TGTGCCATCAGTGAGTCGTACACAGGGTCCCGAAGCTCCTACGAGCAGTACTTC.

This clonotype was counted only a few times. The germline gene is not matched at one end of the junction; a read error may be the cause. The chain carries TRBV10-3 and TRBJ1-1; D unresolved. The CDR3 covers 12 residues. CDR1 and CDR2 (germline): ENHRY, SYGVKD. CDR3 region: CAISESNAEAFF. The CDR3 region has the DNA TGTGCCATCAGTGAGTCGAACGCTGAAGCTTTCTTT.

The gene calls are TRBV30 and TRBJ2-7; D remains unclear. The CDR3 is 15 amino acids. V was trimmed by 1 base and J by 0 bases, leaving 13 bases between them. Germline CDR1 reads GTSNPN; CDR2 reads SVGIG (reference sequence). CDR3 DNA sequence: TGTGCCTGGAGTGGAGGCGGAGTAGACTCCTACGAGCAGTACTTC. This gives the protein CAWSGGGVDSYEQYF.

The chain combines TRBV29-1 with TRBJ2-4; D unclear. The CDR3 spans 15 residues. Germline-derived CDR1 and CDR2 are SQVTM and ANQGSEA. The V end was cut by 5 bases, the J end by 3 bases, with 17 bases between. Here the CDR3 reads CSVKVPWADKNIQYF. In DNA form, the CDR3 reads TGCAGCGTTAAAGTTCCCTGGGCAGACAAAAACATTCAGTACTTC.

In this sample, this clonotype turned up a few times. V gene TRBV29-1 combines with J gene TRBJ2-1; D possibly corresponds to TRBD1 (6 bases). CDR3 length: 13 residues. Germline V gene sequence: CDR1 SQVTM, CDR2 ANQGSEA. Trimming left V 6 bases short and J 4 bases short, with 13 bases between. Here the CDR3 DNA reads TGCAGCGTATCCCATCAGGGGTACAATGAGCAGTTCTTC. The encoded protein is CSVSHQGYNEQFF.

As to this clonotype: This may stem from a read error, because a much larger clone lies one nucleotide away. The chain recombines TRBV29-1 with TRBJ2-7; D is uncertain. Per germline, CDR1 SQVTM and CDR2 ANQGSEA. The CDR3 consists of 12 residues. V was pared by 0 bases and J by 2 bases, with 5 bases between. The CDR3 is CSVEDKAYEQYF. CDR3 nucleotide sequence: TGCAGCGTTGAAGACAAGGCCTACGAGCAGTACTTC.

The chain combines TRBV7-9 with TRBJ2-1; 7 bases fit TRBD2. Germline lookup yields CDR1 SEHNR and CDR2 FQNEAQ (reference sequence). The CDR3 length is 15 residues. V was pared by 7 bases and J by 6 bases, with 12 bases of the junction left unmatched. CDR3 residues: CASTPVGRGSNEQFF. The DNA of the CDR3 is TGTGCCAGCACCCCCGTTGGGCGGGGGAGCAATGAGCAGTTCTTC.

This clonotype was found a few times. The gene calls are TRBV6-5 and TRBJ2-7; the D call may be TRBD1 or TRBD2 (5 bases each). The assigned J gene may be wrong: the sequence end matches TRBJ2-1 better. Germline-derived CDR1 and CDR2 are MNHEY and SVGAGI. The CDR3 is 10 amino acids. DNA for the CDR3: TGTGCCAGCCGGGGCGATGAGCAGTTCTTC. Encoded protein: CASRGDEQFF.

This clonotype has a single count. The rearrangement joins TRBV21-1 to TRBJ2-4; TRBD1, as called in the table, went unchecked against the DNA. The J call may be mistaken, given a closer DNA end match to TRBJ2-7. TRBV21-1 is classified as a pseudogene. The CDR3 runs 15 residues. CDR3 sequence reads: CASTIPRAASYEQYF. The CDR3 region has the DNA TGTGCCAGCACCATCCCCAGGGCCGCCTCCTACGAGCAGTACTTC.